Shown below are 6 T cell receptor beta chains from a single sample sequenced in a study of cytomegalovirus exposure and HLA in healthy donors. The primer mix had 60 Vbeta and 13 Jbeta primers. Generated by immunoSEQ multiplex PCR, the TCRdb table keeps only in-frame clones and is missing some. The table shows 170,000 or so clones, with roughly 78% occurring only once. Sequencing was done on a sample of PBMCs. These receptors were collected from a boy younger than 18 in good health and CMV-seronegative.

The chain joins TRBV19 to TRBJ2-7; a possible D gene is TRBD2 (6 bases). V shed 0 bases and J shed 0 bases, with 18 bases lying between them. This CDR3 comprises 18 residues. Germline V gives CDR1 LNHDA, CDR2 SQIVND (reference sequence). CDR3 bases: TGTGCCAGTAGTATAGAGGGCGCGGGGACTCTTCCCTCCTACGAGCAGTACTTC. This translates into CASSIEGAGTLPSYEQYF.

V and J are TRBV10-3 and TRBJ1-2; no clear D. The germline V and J ends were trimmed by 7 bases and 0 bases, with 12 bases remaining between them. The CDR3 totals 14 residues. The germline gives CDR1 ENHRY, CDR2 SYGVKD. The CDR3 region has the DNA TGTGCCATCAACGGAGCCAATCCTAACTATGGCTACACCTTC. Amino acids: CAINGANPNYGYTF.

This sequence joins TRBV5-1 and TRBJ1-2; 9 positions agree with TRBD1. This CDR3 region has 13 residues. Trimming removed 2 bases from V and 14 bases from J; junction bases left unmatched: 10. CDR1 SGHRS and CDR2 YFSETQ come from the germline V gene. The CDR3 is CASSFGPQGAGTF. CDR3 DNA sequence: TGCGCCAGCAGCTTCGGGCCACAGGGGGCGGGGACCTTC.

This clone was observed a handful of times. The chain couples TRBV19 to TRBJ2-7; 7 nucleotides line up with TRBD2. This CDR3 region has 13 residues. CDR1 is LNHDA and CDR2 is SQIVND in the germline V gene (reference sequence). Trimming took 10 bases from V and 6 from J; bases not matched to a gene: 12. The CDR3: CATSSDTGGEQYF. CDR3 nucleotide sequence: TGTGCCACCAGCTCCGATACGGGGGGCGAGCAGTACTTC.

The chain employs TRBV7-9 and TRBJ1-1, with TRBD1 as a possible D gene (6 bases). The V gene lost 1 base and the J gene lost 0 bases, with 9 bases spanning the gap. Germline V lookup: CDR1 SEHNR, CDR2 FQNEAQ (reference sequence). The CDR3 runs to 15 residues. The CDR3 DNA is TGTGCCAGCAGCTTAGAAGGACAGCTGAACACTGAAGCTTTCTTT. This encodes CASSLEGQLNTEAFF.

This clone was counted only a few times. CDR3 sequence reads: CASSPQGEVDGANVLTF. CDR3 coding DNA: TGTGCCAGCAGCCCCCAAGGGGAGGTCGATGGGGCCAACGTCCTGACTTTC. J is TRBJ2-6 and V is TRBV4-2, with D tentatively TRBD2 (6 bases). CDR1 is LGHNA and CDR2 is YNFKEQ in the germline V gene. V was shortened by 4 bases and J by 3 bases, with 16 bases between the two germline ends. The CDR3 is 17 residues long.